The present TCR beta chain was sequenced within a study of control samples from healthy donors and cancer patients. This CDR3 has 17 residues. Germline lookup yields CDR1 SGHTA and CDR2 FQGNSA. After removal of 5 bases from V and 4 bases from J, the junction contained 13 bases not matched to a gene. Assay used: immunoSEQ multiplex PCR; TCRdb lists only in-frame clones, some missing. In the table there are under 100,000 clones, roughly 91% of which are singletons. The receptor was isolated from a woman aged 45-65 years with colorectal cancer. The chain is built from TRBV7-2 and TRBJ2-2, with 7 bases that match TRBD1. The source material was PBMCs. CDR3 in amino acids: CASSPTGVKSSTGELFF. For the CDR3, the DNA is TGTGCCAGCAGCCCCACAGGGGTAAAGTCAAGCACCGGGGAGCTGTTTTTT.